A selection of T cell receptor beta chains follows, all from one sample in a study of T cells in Graves' hyperthyroidism and ophthalmopathy. TCRdb reanalysed the multiplex PCR reads using MiXCR and keeps one entry per CDR3 protein. The sample holds a few hundred thousand distinct CDR3 sequences, about 20% seen once. The specimen sequenced was blood. Receptors were obtained from a man in his late teens or twenties with Graves' hyperthyroidism. Both conserved end residues are part of each CDR3. D genes are given only for firm matches. Expanded clones get a size class; other rows say once, few or many, or leave the size out.

CDR3 DNA: TGTGCCAGCAGGAGGGATTTCGATGGCTACACCTTC
CDR3 protein: CASRRDFDGYTF
J gene: TRBJ1-2
CDR3 length: 12
D gene: .
V gene: TRBV2
clone size: .

CDR3 DNA: TGTGCCACCAGTGATTCGGACAGCGGCGGCTACACCTTC
CDR3 protein: CATSDSDSGGYTF
J gene: TRBJ1-2
CDR3 length: 13
D gene: .
V gene: TRBV24-1
clone size: many

CDR3 DNA: TGTGCCAGCACAACAAGAAATTCACCCCTCCACTTT
CDR3 protein: CASTTRNSPLHF
J gene: TRBJ1-6
CDR3 length: 12
D gene: .
V gene: TRBV28
clone size: .

CDR3 DNA: TGTGCCTGGAGCGTTAATCAGGGGAATTCTTTCTTT
CDR3 protein: CAWSVNQGNSFF
J gene: TRBJ1-1
CDR3 length: 12
D gene: .
V gene: TRBV30
clone size: .

CDR3 DNA: TGTGCCAGCAGCTTAGCGACCCGTTCCCAAGAGACCCAGTACTTC
CDR3 protein: CASSLATRSQETQYF
J gene: TRBJ2-5
CDR3 length: 15
D gene: .
V gene: TRBV7-9
clone size: .

CDR3 DNA: TGTGCCAGTAGTATAGCAGGGTCGGGCTATGGCTACACCTTC
CDR3 protein: CASSIAGSGYGYTF
J gene: TRBJ1-2
CDR3 length: 14
D gene: .
V gene: TRBV19
clone size: many

CDR3 DNA: TGTGCCACCAGTGAACCGGGAGGATATGGCTACACCTTC
CDR3 protein: CATSEPGGYGYTF
J gene: TRBJ1-2
CDR3 length: 13
D gene: .
V gene: TRBV24-1
clone size: many

CDR3 DNA: TGTGCCAGCAGTCTAGCCGGGGTTGCCACTGAAGCTTTCTTT
CDR3 protein: CASSLAGVATEAFF
J gene: TRBJ1-1
CDR3 length: 14
D gene: .
V gene: TRBV6-5
clone size: many

CDR3 DNA: TGTGCCAGCAGCAATGGACAGGGGCACACTGAAGCTTTCTTT
CDR3 protein: CASSNGQGHTEAFF
J gene: TRBJ1-1
CDR3 length: 14
D gene: TRBD1
V gene: TRBV3-1
clone size: .

CDR3 DNA: TGTGCCAGCAGCCCGGGGTTAGATACGCAGTATTTT
CDR3 protein: CASSPGLDTQYF
J gene: TRBJ2-3
CDR3 length: 12
D gene: .
V gene: TRBV7-9
clone size: .

CDR3 DNA: TGCAGTGCTAGGCCGGGACTCCGGGGGTACTTC
CDR3 protein: CSARPGLRGYF
J gene: TRBJ2-7
CDR3 length: 11
D gene: .
V gene: TRBV20-1
clone size: many

CDR3 DNA: TGTGCCAGCAGCGTAGGGACAAGGACCGGGGAGCTGTTTTTT
CDR3 protein: CASSVGTRTGELFF
J gene: TRBJ2-2
CDR3 length: 14
D gene: .
V gene: TRBV2
clone size: few

CDR3 DNA: TGCGCCAGCAGCCCGACTAGCTCTGGAAACACCATATATTTT
CDR3 protein: CASSPTSSGNTIYF
J gene: TRBJ1-3
CDR3 length: 14
D gene: .
V gene: TRBV5-1
clone size: many

CDR3 DNA: TGTGCCAGCAGCTCCTCGGTGAAGGAGTTCACTGAAGCTTTCTTT
CDR3 protein: CASSSSVKEFTEAFF
J gene: TRBJ1-1
CDR3 length: 15
D gene: .
V gene: TRBV28
clone size: .

CDR3 DNA: TGCAGTGCTAGAGATCAATTCGCCCCGGGATTGAACACTGAAGCTTTCTTT
CDR3 protein: CSARDQFAPGLNTEAFF
J gene: TRBJ1-1
CDR3 length: 17
D gene: .
V gene: TRBV20-1
clone size: .

CDR3 DNA: TGTGCCATCAGGGAACAGGGGAGCTATGGCTACACCTTC
CDR3 protein: CAIREQGSYGYTF
J gene: TRBJ1-2
CDR3 length: 13
D gene: TRBD1
V gene: TRBV10-3
clone size: many

CDR3 DNA: TGCAGTGCTAGCCCCAGGGACAGGGGAAGTTCACCCCTCCACTTT
CDR3 protein: CSASPRDRGSSPLHF
J gene: TRBJ1-6
CDR3 length: 15
D gene: TRBD1
V gene: TRBV20-1
clone size: many

CDR3 DNA: TGTGCCTGGAGTGGTGCGGGGGGCCGATCGAGCACTGAAGCTTTCTTT
CDR3 protein: CAWSGAGGRSSTEAFF
J gene: TRBJ1-1
CDR3 length: 16
D gene: .
V gene: TRBV30
clone size: many

CDR3 DNA: TGTGCCAGCAACCCCGGGGAGGGGAGAAACACCATATATTTT
CDR3 protein: CASNPGEGRNTIYF
J gene: TRBJ1-3
CDR3 length: 14
D gene: .
V gene: TRBV12-3/TRBV12-4
clone size: many

CDR3 DNA: TGTGCCAGCAGTGAAGCGGGGTCGGATACGCAGTATTTT
CDR3 protein: CASSEAGSDTQYF
J gene: TRBJ2-3
CDR3 length: 13
D gene: .
V gene: TRBV2
clone size: .

CDR3 DNA: TGTGCCAGTAGTATTCGGGACAGACTCAACTATGGCTACACCTTC
CDR3 protein: CASSIRDRLNYGYTF
J gene: TRBJ1-2
CDR3 length: 15
D gene: TRBD1
V gene: TRBV19
clone size: many

CDR3 DNA: TGTGCCAGCAGCCCCCGGGACATCCCTGGAAACACCATATATTTT
CDR3 protein: CASSPRDIPGNTIYF
J gene: TRBJ1-3
CDR3 length: 15
D gene: .
V gene: TRBV9
clone size: few

CDR3 DNA: TGTGCCAGCAGTGAATGGTTTACAGGCACGCCCCAGCATTTT
CDR3 protein: CASSEWFTGTPQHF
J gene: TRBJ1-5
CDR3 length: 14
D gene: .
V gene: TRBV2
clone size: few

CDR3 DNA: TGTGCCAGCAGTTACGGGGGGGGCCCCACTGAAGCTTTCTTT
CDR3 protein: CASSYGGGPTEAFF
J gene: TRBJ1-1
CDR3 length: 14
D gene: .
V gene: TRBV6-2/TRBV6-3
clone size: few

CDR3 DNA: TGTGCCAGCAGCCGCAATCTAGGGGCCAAAAACATTCAGTACTTC
CDR3 protein: CASSRNLGAKNIQYF
J gene: TRBJ2-4
CDR3 length: 15
D gene: .
V gene: TRBV3-1
clone size: .

CDR3 DNA: TGTGCCAGGACTAGCGGGTCGGCCTACGAGCAGTACTTC
CDR3 protein: CARTSGSAYEQYF
J gene: TRBJ2-7
CDR3 length: 13
D gene: TRBD2
V gene: TRBV6-7
clone size: many

CDR3 DNA: TGTGCCACCAGCAGAGATACCCTCTTGACAGAGAACACTGAAGCTTTCTTT
CDR3 protein: CATSRDTLLTENTEAFF
J gene: TRBJ1-1
CDR3 length: 17
D gene: .
V gene: TRBV15
clone size: many